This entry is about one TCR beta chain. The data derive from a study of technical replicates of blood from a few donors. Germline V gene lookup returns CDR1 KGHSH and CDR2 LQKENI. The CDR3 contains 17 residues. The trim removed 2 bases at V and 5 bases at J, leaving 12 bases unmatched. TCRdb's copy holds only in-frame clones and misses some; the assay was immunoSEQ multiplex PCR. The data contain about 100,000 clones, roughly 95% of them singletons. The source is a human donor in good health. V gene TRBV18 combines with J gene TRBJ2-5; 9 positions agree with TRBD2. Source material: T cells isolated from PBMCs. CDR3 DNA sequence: TGTGCCAGCTCACCAGGAATTTTTAGCGGGAGAAAGGAGACCCAGTACTTC. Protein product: CASSPGIFSGRKETQYF.